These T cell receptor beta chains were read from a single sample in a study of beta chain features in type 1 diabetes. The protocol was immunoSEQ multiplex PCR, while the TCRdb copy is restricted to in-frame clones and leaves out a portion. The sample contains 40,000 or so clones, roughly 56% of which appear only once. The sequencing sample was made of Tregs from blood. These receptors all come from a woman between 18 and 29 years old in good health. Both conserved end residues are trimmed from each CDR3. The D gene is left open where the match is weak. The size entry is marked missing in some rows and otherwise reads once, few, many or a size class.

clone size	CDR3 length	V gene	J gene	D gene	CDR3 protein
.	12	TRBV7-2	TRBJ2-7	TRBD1	ASSPRTGYYEQY
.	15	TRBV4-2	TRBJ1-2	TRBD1	ASSQDLRGDRVYGYT
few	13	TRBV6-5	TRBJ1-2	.	ASSFVWGENYGYT
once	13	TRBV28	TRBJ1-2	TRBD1	ASSSGSGTGYGYT
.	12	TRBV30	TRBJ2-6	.	AWSVGSGANVLT
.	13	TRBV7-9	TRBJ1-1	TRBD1	ASSPGQDAVGVAF
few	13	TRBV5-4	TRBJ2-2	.	ASSPRQTNTGELF
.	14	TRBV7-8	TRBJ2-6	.	ASSLTSSSGANVLT
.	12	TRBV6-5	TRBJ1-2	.	ASSPTGRRYGYT
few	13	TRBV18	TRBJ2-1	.	ASSLSSGSYNEQF
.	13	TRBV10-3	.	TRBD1	AISDPGQPDIEQY
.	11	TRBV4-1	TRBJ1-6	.	ASSQEDRTPLH
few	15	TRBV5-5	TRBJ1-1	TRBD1	ASSLGQGALMDTEAF
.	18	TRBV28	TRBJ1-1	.	ASSLDGVFTHSTMNTEAF
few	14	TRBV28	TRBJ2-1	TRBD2	ASSSSGTSGRREQF
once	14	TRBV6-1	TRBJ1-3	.	ASSEAHRRSGNTIY
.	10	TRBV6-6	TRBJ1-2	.	ASSTTGHGYT
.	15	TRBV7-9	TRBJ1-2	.	ASSQRAGTYFNYGYT
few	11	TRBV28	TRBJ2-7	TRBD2	ASVAGGPLEQY
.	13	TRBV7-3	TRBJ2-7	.	ASSLTGQQGSEQY
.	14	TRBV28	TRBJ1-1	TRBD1	ASSLRTGAVNTEAF
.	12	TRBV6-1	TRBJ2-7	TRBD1	ASIRTGGAYEQY
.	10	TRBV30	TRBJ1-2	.	AWSWGEYGYT
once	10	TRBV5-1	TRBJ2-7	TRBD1	ASSRDRDDKY